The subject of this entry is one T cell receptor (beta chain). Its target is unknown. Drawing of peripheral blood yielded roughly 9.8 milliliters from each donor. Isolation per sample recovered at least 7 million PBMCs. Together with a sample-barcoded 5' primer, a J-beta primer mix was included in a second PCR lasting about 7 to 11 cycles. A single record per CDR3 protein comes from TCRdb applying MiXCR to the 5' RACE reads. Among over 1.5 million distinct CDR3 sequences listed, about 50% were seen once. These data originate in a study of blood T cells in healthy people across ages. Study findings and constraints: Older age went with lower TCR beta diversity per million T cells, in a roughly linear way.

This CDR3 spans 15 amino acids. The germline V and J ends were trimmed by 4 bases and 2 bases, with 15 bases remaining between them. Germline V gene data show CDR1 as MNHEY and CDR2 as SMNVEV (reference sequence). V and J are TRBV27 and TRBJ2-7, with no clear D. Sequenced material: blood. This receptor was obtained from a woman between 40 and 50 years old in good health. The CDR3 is CASSSTLSPTYEQYF. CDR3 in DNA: TGTGCCAGCAGTTCGACACTATCCCCGACCTACGAGCAGTACTTC.